The next 21 T cell receptor beta chains were all read from a single sample in a study of T cell responses to AZD1222 COVID-19 vaccine. The repertoire was sequenced with immunoSEQ multiplex PCR; TCRdb's copy has only in-frame clones and lacks some. Found here are approximately 150,000 clones, roughly nine tenths of them singletons; the top ten hold 1.6%. Specimen: peripheral blood, collected on day 0 of AZD1222 vaccination. The receptors originated from an adult in good health.

This sequence joins TRBV7-9 and TRBJ1-2, with D possibly TRBD1 on 6 matching bases. Trimming took 5 bases from V and 4 from J, leaving 11 bases between them. This CDR3 has 13 residues. The germline CDR1 and CDR2 sequences are SEHNR and FQNEAQ (reference sequence). This chain's CDR3 is CASSPPQGYGYTF. DNA for the CDR3: TGTGCCAGCAGCCCGCCACAGGGCTATGGCTACACCTTC.

The chain employs TRBV19 and TRBJ2-2; D not certain. The V gene lost 5 bases and the J gene lost 1 base, with 11 bases spanning the gap. The germline V gene has CDR1 LNHDA and CDR2 SQIVND (reference sequence). CDR3 length: 15 amino acids. The DNA of the CDR3 is TGTGCCAGTAGTCCAGAGTGGGGGAACACCGGGGAGCTGTTTTTT. As protein: CASSPEWGNTGELFF.

This chain joins TRBV30 and TRBJ1-2; 7 bases agree with TRBD1. The J segment lost 6 bases and the V segment lost 0 bases, leaving 7 bases of the junction unmatched. The length of the CDR3 is 14 residues. Per the germline V gene, CDR1 is GTSNPN and CDR2 is SVGIG (reference sequence). The CDR3: CAWSVQGGANGYTF. In nucleotides, the CDR3 is TGTGCCTGGAGTGTACAAGGGGGCGCGAATGGCTACACCTTC.

The chain employs TRBV28 and TRBJ2-1; the match to TRBD2 covers 12 bases. CDR1 and CDR2 from the germline V gene are MDHEN and SYDVKM. This CDR3 has 16 amino acids. V trimming: 3 bases; J trimming: 5 bases; junction bases outside the gene matches: 5. CDR3 in DNA: TGTGCCAGCAGTTTTTGGACTAGCGGGAAGGACAATGAGCAGTTCTTC. Translation: CASSFWTSGKDNEQFF.

CDR3 protein: CAWSEQIYTF. CDR3 DNA: TGTGCCTGGAGTGAACAGATCTACACCTTC. The V call is TRBV30, the J call TRBJ1-2; D ambiguous. There are 10 residues in the CDR3. Germline V gene lookup returns CDR1 GTSNPN and CDR2 SVGIG (reference sequence). Trimming shortened V by 1 base and J by 10 bases, and 7 bases separated the two germline ends. The complete variable domain, with remaining parts taken from reference TRBV30 and TRBJ1-2, reads SQTIHQWPATLVQPVGSPLSLECTVEGTSNPNLYWYRQAAGRGLQLLFYSVGIGQISSEVPQNLSASRPQDRQFILSSKKLLLSDSGFYLCAWSEQIYTFGSGTRLTVV.

This chain joins TRBV24-1 and TRBJ2-1; 7 positions agree with TRBD1. The germline V gene encodes CDR1 KGHDR and CDR2 SFDVKD. V dropped 5 bases and J dropped 4; count of bases not matched to a gene: 7. The CDR3 is made up of 15 amino acids. This CDR3 reads CATSARTGDYNEQFF. For the CDR3, the DNA is TGTGCCACCAGTGCTCGTACAGGGGATTACAATGAGCAGTTCTTC.

This clone has a single count. This chain links TRBV4-1 with TRBJ2-2; 7 positions match TRBD1. This CDR3 region has 17 residues. Looked up from germline, CDR1 is MGHRA and CDR2 is YSYEKL. J gave up 4 bases and V 1 base, and 9 bases lay outside the gene matches. The DNA for the CDR3 is TGCGCCAGCAGCCAAGGAGGGACAGCGATGGTCACCGGGGAGCTGTTTTTT. Protein: CASSQGGTAMVTGELFF.

On this clone: Different DNA sequences within this sample yield the same CDR3. The V call is TRBV27, the J call TRBJ1-1; tentatively, D is TRBD1 (6 bases). In germline, CDR1 is MNHEY, CDR2 SMNVEV (reference sequence). This CDR3 contains 15 residues. V was trimmed by 0 bases and J by 2 bases, leaving 10 bases between them. The CDR3 sequence: CASSLSRGRNTEAFF. In DNA form, the CDR3 reads TGTGCCAGCAGTTTATCCAGGGGTCGCAACACTGAAGCTTTCTTT.

The chain links TRBV5-1 to TRBJ1-2; D remains ambiguous. In germline, CDR1 is SGHRS, CDR2 YFSETQ. Trimming left V 7 bases short and J 0 bases short, with 13 bases between. This CDR3 spans 14 amino acids. In DNA, the CDR3 is TGCGCCAGCTCCCTCGGGGATACTAACTATGGCTACACCTTC. Amino acids: CASSLGDTNYGYTF.

The chain uses TRBV5-6 and TRBJ2-3; a weak D match, TRBD2 (7 bases). Germline V gene data show CDR1 as SGHDT and CDR2 as YYEEEE. The V gene lost 0 bases and the J gene lost 0 bases, with 17 bases spanning the gap. The CDR3 has 18 amino acids. Here the CDR3 DNA reads TGTGCCAGCAGCTTGGCTGGGGGGGGGCCTTGGAGCACAGATACGCAGTATTTT. This translates into CASSLAGGGPWSTDTQYF.

Notes on this clone: This specimen includes other DNA sequences encoding the same CDR3. J is TRBJ1-5 and V is TRBV7-9; unclear D gene. Trimming removed 1 base from V and 0 bases from J, with 1 base in between. The CDR3 sequence is 13 residues long. Germline V gene sequence: CDR1 SEHNR, CDR2 FQNEAQ (reference sequence). This chain's CDR3 is CASSLDSNQPQHF. The CDR3 nucleotides are TGTGCCAGCAGCTTAGATAGCAATCAGCCCCAGCATTTT.

The chain recombines TRBV12-3 or TRBV12-4 with TRBJ2-1; 10 positions match TRBD2. J gave up 7 bases and V 5 bases, and 2 bases lay outside the gene matches. The CDR3 covers 13 residues. DNA for the CDR3: TGTGCCAGCAGTCGACTAGCGGGTAATGAGCAGTTCTTC. Protein product: CASSRLAGNEQFF.

This clone was counted once. This chain joins TRBV12-3 or TRBV12-4 and TRBJ1-2; D is unclear. The CDR3 extends over 11 amino acids. V shed 9 bases and J shed 4 bases, with 9 bases lying between them. The CDR3 sequence: CASHRGYGYTF. In DNA form, the CDR3 reads TGTGCCAGTCACCGGGGCTATGGCTACACCTTC.

The chain employs TRBV5-1 and TRBJ1-1; D remains unclear. The CDR3 is 15 amino acids. The V end lost 1 base, the J end lost 4 bases, and 14 bases lay between the germline ends. From germline, CDR1 is SGHRS and CDR2 YFSETQ. Here the CDR3 DNA reads TGCGCCAGCAGCTTGCGGGCTGGGTTAGCCACTGAAGCTTTCTTT. This translates into CASSLRAGLATEAFF.

V gene TRBV6-6 combines with J gene TRBJ1-5; maybe TRBD1 (6 bases). CDR1 is MNHNY and CDR2 is SVGAGI in the germline V gene (reference sequence). This CDR3 is built from 15 residues. The germline V and J ends were trimmed by 5 bases and 6 bases, with 17 bases remaining between them. DNA for the CDR3: TGTGCCAGCAGTCTAGGGACGCAGGGGCTTCAGCCCCAGCATTTT. Its protein is CASSLGTQGLQPQHF.

The chain recombines TRBV9 with TRBJ1-4, with a weak D call TRBD1 (5 bases). Germline values: CDR1 SGDLS, CDR2 YYNGEE. This CDR3 contains 15 residues. The V end lost 1 base, the J end lost 8 bases, and 15 bases lay between the germline ends. CDR3 in amino acids: CASSVNPSAGEKLFF. CDR3 nucleotides: TGTGCCAGCAGCGTAAATCCCTCGGCAGGGGAAAAACTGTTTTTT. The full variable domain, completed using reference TRBV9 and TRBJ1-4, is DSGVTQTPKHLITATGQRVTLRCSPRSGDLSVYWYQQSLDQGLQFLIQYYNGEERAKGNILERFSAQQFPDLHSELNLSSLELGDSALYFCASSVNPSAGEKLFFGSGTQLSVL.

This clone was recorded a few times. V gene TRBV3-1 (or the pseudogene TRBV3-2) combines with J gene TRBJ2-7; D gene ambiguous. This CDR3 spans 12 amino acids. V was trimmed by 4 bases and J by 2 bases, leaving 6 bases between them. Germline V CDR1 and CDR2: LGHDT, YNNKEL (reference sequence). In DNA, the CDR3 is TGTGCCAGCAGCCGTTCTACCTACGAGCAGTACTTC. Translation gives CASSRSTYEQYF.

V and J are TRBV15 and TRBJ1-5; maybe TRBD1 (5 bases). Trimming stripped 1 base from V and 12 bases from J, with 16 bases between. Germline V gene data show CDR1 as LNHNV and CDR2 as YYDKDF (reference sequence). CDR3 size: 14 residues. The CDR3 DNA reads as TGTGCCACCAGCAGAGGCGGGGACCCTCAGGTCCAGCATTTT. This translates into CATSRGGDPQVQHF. Together with reference TRBV15 and TRBJ1-5, the CDR3 gives the full variable domain: DAMVIQNPRYQVTQFGKPVTLSCSQTLNHNVMYWYQQKSSQAPKLLFHYYDKDFNNEADTPDNFQSRRPNTSFCFLDIRSPGLGDTAMYLCATSRGGDPQVQHFGDGTRLSIL.

In its sample, this clone was seen once. The chain combines TRBV4-1 with TRBJ1-6, with D perhaps matching TRBD1 (6 bases). Trimming took 0 bases from V and 7 from J, leaving 13 bases between them. CDR3 length: 16 amino acids. Looked up from germline, CDR1 is MGHRA and CDR2 is YSYEKL. The CDR3: CASSQEANRANSPLHF. For the CDR3, the DNA is TGCGCCAGCAGCCAAGAGGCAAACAGGGCCAATTCACCCCTCCACTTT.

In this sample, this clone turned up once. J is TRBJ1-1 and V is TRBV7-2, with a possible D match to TRBD1 (6 bases). CDR1 and CDR2 (germline): SGHTA, FQGNSA. The CDR3 runs 13 residues. V lost 0 bases to trimming and J lost 7 bases, with 9 bases between them. DNA for the CDR3: TGTGCCAGCAGCTTAGCGGGACACCTTGAAGCTTTCTTT. Protein: CASSLAGHLEAFF.

The rearrangement joins TRBV7-2 to TRBJ2-3; D is unclear. CDR1 is SGHTA and CDR2 is FQGNSA in the germline V gene. This CDR3 is built from 13 residues. Trimming removed 5 bases from V and 4 bases from J, with 10 bases in between. The CDR3 region is CASSPAGADTQYF. The DNA for the CDR3 is TGTGCCAGCAGCCCTGCCGGTGCAGATACGCAGTATTTT.